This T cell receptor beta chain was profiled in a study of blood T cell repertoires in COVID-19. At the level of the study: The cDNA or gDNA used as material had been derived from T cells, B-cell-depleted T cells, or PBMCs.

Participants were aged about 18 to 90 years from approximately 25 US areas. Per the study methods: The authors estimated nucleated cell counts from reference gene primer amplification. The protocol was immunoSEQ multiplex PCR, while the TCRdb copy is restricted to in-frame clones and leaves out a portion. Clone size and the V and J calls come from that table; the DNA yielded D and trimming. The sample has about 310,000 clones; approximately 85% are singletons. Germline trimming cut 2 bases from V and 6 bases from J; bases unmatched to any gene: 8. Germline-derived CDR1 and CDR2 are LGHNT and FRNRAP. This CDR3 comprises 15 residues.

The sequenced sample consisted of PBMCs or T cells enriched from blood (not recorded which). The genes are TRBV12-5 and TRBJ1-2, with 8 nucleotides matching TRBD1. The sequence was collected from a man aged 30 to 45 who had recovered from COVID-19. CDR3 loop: CASGLPWTGTNGYTF. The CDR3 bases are TGTGCTAGTGGTTTGCCCTGGACAGGGACTAATGGCTACACCTTC.